These 13 T cell receptor beta chains were all obtained from the same sample, sequenced in a study of identical twins. TCRdb passed the 5' RACE reads through MiXCR, listing each CDR3 protein once. The sample lists about 240,000 distinct CDR3 sequences, over 9.5% occurring once. The sequencing input was memory T cells sorted from blood. Receptors were obtained from a man aged 45 to 65 in good health.

This clonotype has only a few counts. This chain joins TRBV27 and TRBJ2-7; 9 bases are a match to TRBD2. This CDR3 region has 13 residues. The J segment lost 2 bases and the V segment lost 9 bases, leaving 5 bases of the junction unmatched. The V gene's germline CDR1 is MNHEY and CDR2 SMNVEV (reference sequence). As DNA, the CDR3 is TGTGCCAGTCGAGCTAGCGGGACCTACGAGCAGTACTTC. Encoded protein: CASRASGTYEQYF.

This clonotype was seen a few times. The rearrangement joins TRBV12-3 or TRBV12-4 to TRBJ2-5, with 12 bases fitting TRBD1. The trim removed 6 bases at V and 4 bases at J, leaving 9 bases unmatched. CDR3 length: 16 amino acids. Here the CDR3 DNA reads TGTGCCAGCAGCCTGGGGACAGGGGGCGGTTTAGAGACCCAGTACTTC. Its protein product is CASSLGTGGGLETQYF.

This clonotype was counted only a few times. V is TRBV7-2 and J is TRBJ2-5; the match to TRBD1 covers 8 bases. Losses at the gene ends were 2 bases for V and 4 bases for J; bases not matched to a gene: 6. In germline, CDR1 is SGHTA, CDR2 FQGNSA. CDR3 length equals 15 residues. The chain's CDR3 is CASSLNRGLGETQYF. The CDR3, as DNA: TGTGCCAGCAGCTTAAACAGGGGGTTGGGAGAGACCCAGTACTTC.

This clonotype has a count of ten or more. The chain carries TRBV14 and TRBJ2-7; TRBD1 matches 8 bases. Germline values: CDR1 SGHDN, CDR2 FVKESK. V was pared by 2 bases and J by 6 bases, with 12 bases of the junction left unmatched. The CDR3 has 16 amino acids. Here the CDR3 reads CASSQFPGTGLGEQYF. CDR3 sequence (DNA): TGTGCCAGCAGCCAATTTCCCGGGACAGGTCTGGGCGAGCAGTACTTC.

This chain uses TRBV27 with TRBJ1-4, with D hard to call. This CDR3 is built from 14 residues. The V end was cut by 5 bases, the J end by 8 bases, with 15 bases between. Per germline, CDR1 MNHEY and CDR2 SMNVEV (reference sequence). CDR3 sequence: CASSPDWEREKLFF. Here the CDR3 DNA reads TGTGCCAGCAGTCCGGACTGGGAGCGAGAAAAACTGTTTTTT.

Many counts were recorded for this clonotype. This chain links TRBV11-2 with TRBJ2-3; D ambiguous. Germline lookup yields CDR1 SGHAT and CDR2 FQNNGV. V was pared by 8 bases and J by 1 base, with 4 bases between. This CDR3 is 11 amino acids long. DNA for the CDR3: TGTGCCAGCCGACGCACAGATACGCAGTATTTT. Protein sequence: CASRRTDTQYF.

Many counts were recorded for this clonotype. The chain is built from TRBV28 and TRBJ1-5, with TRBD1 matching 9 bases. After removal of 6 bases from V and 6 bases from J, the junction contained 12 bases not matched to a gene. Germline V gene data show CDR1 as MDHEN and CDR2 as SYDVKM. The CDR3 sequence is 16 residues long. CDR3 residues: CASRPSQQGAIQPQHF. In DNA form, the CDR3 reads TGTGCCAGCAGACCATCCCAACAGGGGGCGATTCAGCCCCAGCATTTT.

The chain couples TRBV24-1 to TRBJ2-1, with D uncertain. The germline V gene has CDR1 KGHDR and CDR2 SFDVKD. V was pared by 5 bases and J by 5 bases, with 9 bases between. The CDR3 has 13 residues. CDR3 loop: CATSVFPHNEQFF. Written as DNA, the CDR3 is TGTGCCACCAGTGTATTCCCGCACAATGAGCAGTTCTTC.

The chain recombines TRBV3-1 with TRBJ2-5; D might be TRBD2 (6 bases). This CDR3 has 16 residues. The germline V and J ends were trimmed by 0 bases and 4 bases, with 15 bases remaining between them. CDR1 and CDR2 (germline): LGHDT, YNNKEL (reference sequence). CDR3 sequence (DNA): TGTGCCAGCAGCCAAGATGGGACTTCATGGGGAGAGACCCAGTACTTC. This gives the protein CASSQDGTSWGETQYF.

The table lists this clonotype with many counts. The chain carries TRBV29-1 and TRBJ1-2; D unclear. The germline V gene has CDR1 SQVTM and CDR2 ANQGSEA. V lost 3 bases and J lost 5, with 10 bases in between. The CDR3 runs 12 residues. The CDR3 nucleotides read TGCAGCGTTGAGTTACGGACGTATGGCTACACCTTC. It specifies CSVELRTYGYTF.

This clonotype has ten or more counts. The chain carries TRBV7-9 and TRBJ1-2; 10 bases agree with TRBD1. The CDR3 has 18 amino acids. Per germline, CDR1 SEHNR and CDR2 FQNEAQ (reference sequence). V lost 4 bases and J lost 1; bases outside the gene matches: 12. CDR3 in DNA: TGTGCCAGCAGCTCTTACTCACTCGGGACAGGGGTTAACTATGGCTACACCTTC. Translation: CASSSYSLGTGVNYGYTF.

This clonotype was seen repeatedly, ten times or more. The chain uses TRBV19 and TRBJ1-1; 9 nucleotides match TRBD1. J gave up 0 bases and V 6 bases, and 8 bases lay outside the gene matches. The germline gives CDR1 LNHDA, CDR2 SQIVND (reference sequence). The CDR3 is 16 amino acids. The DNA of the CDR3 is TGTGCCAGTAGATGGACAGGGGAGCCTATGAACACTGAAGCTTTCTTT. It specifies CASRWTGEPMNTEAFF.

Comment on this clonotype: Given a much more abundant clone one base away, this may be a read error. CDR3 region: CSARGVDPQYF. CDR3 nucleotides: TGCAGTGCCCGGGGTGTAGATCCGCAGTATTTT. The J gene is TRBJ2-3, the V gene TRBV20-1; possible D gene TRBD2, 5 bases. Looked up from germline, CDR1 is DFQATT and CDR2 is SNEGSKA (reference sequence). The CDR3 contains 11 residues.